These T cell receptor beta chains were read from a single sample in a study of T cell responses to AZD1222 COVID-19 vaccine. Data came from immunoSEQ multiplex PCR; TCRdb stores just in-frame clones and leaves some out. This table holds 120,000 or so clones, 75% to 90% found once. Sequenced material: peripheral blood, taken on day 0 of AZD1222 vaccination. The receptors here all came from an adult in good health. CDR3s include the opening cysteine and the closing phenylalanine or tryptophan. A D gene is named only where the DNA matches it firmly. Only some rows state a clone size, as once, few, many or a class for expanded clones.

>.|TRBV6-5|.|TRBJ1-2
CASSYDAGIGGYTF
>.|TRBV30|.|TRBJ1-2
CAWTRGRNYGYTF
>TRBD1|TRBV15|.|TRBJ1-4
CATSPKTGRGEKLFF
>.|TRBV4-2|.|TRBJ1-3
CASSQESWSGNTIYF
>TRBD1|TRBV10-3|.|TRBJ2-7
CAIRKRDRGNEQYF
>.|TRBV30|.|TRBJ1-2
CAWNEAENGYTF
>TRBD1|TRBV7-9|.|TRBJ1-4
CASGHPDRGNEKLFF
>.|TRBV19|.|TRBJ1-1
CASSIRRENTEAFF
>.|TRBV27|.|TRBJ1-1
CASNRRDGRAEAFF
>.|TRBV7-9|.|TRBJ1-1
CASSLYVGFNTEAFF
>.|TRBV18|.|TRBJ1-2
CASSPRRGAKGYTF
>.|TRBV5-1|.|TRBJ1-2
CASSLAPQNYGYTF
>.|TRBV19|once|TRBJ1-2
CASWKGRGSNYGYTF
>.|TRBV4-2|.|TRBJ2-1
CASSQDWVSYNEQFF
>TRBD1|TRBV5-1|.|TRBJ1-5
CASTLTGGGQPQHF
>TRBD1|TRBV5-1|.|TRBJ1-4
CASSMGQGGEKLFF
>TRBD1|TRBV6-4|once|TRBJ2-3
CASSDKGWTGSTDTQYF
>.|TRBV7-9|.|TRBJ1-1
CASSLIPSGTLGDTEAFF
>TRBD1|TRBV3-1/TRBV3-2|.|TRBJ1-3
CASSQEIGTGLRSSGNTIYF
>.|TRBV21-1|few|TRBJ1-5
CASSRLLRVVQPQHF
>.|TRBV15|.|TRBJ1-5
CATSRGLGSNQPQHF
>TRBD2|TRBV7-6|.|TRBJ2-3
CASSLTSGGRDTQYF
>TRBD1|TRBV14|.|TRBJ1-1
CASSQGRGRRNTEAFF
>TRBD2|TRBV5-4|.|TRBJ2-7
CASSPSGRGYEQYF
>.|TRBV28|.|TRBJ2-2
CASSPLRGNTGELFF
>.|TRBV27|.|TRBJ1-6
CASSLPRTGTNSPLHF
>.|TRBV5-1|.|TRBJ2-7
CASSLVGGRSYEQYF
>.|TRBV5-5|.|TRBJ2-7
CASSLAAGYGEQYF
>.|TRBV6-5|once|TRBJ2-1
CAIRESYNEQFF
>TRBD2|TRBV30|.|TRBJ2-3
CAWSVRVRLAVPTDTQYF
>TRBD2|TRBV20-1|.|TRBJ2-7
CSAPSGYEQYF
>.|TRBV6-5|.|TRBJ1-1
CASSYRESNTEAFF
>.|TRBV5-1|.|TRBJ2-2
CASSLRDTGELFF
>TRBD2|TRBV6-1|.|TRBJ2-3
CASSVLTSGSGTDTQYF
>.|TRBV28|.|TRBJ2-1
CASSLSGTGGEQFF
>.|TRBV11-3|.|TRBJ1-2
CASSLTQGLDYGYTF
>.|TRBV30|.|TRBJ1-1
CAWSGQVNTEAFF
>TRBD2|TRBV6-5|.|TRBJ2-3
CASRRTREDTQYF
>.|TRBV6-5|.|TRBJ1-5
CASGQYNQPQHF
>.|TRBV18|few|TRBJ1-2
CASSPPSTANYGYTF
>TRBD1|TRBV7-2|.|TRBJ1-6
CASRTDREYSPLHF
>.|TRBV10-3|once|TRBJ2-1
CAIGGFNNEQFF
>.|TRBV7-8|.|TRBJ2-1
CASSLTRRYEQFF
>.|TRBV7-6|.|TRBJ2-1
CASSLNSNPYNEQFF
>TRBD1|TRBV5-1|.|TRBJ2-1
CASTQLQGARGEQFF
>.|TRBV18|.|TRBJ2-1
CASSPPGTYNEQFF
>.|TRBV3-1/TRBV3-2|.|TRBJ2-5
CASSQEGKGETQYF
>.|TRBV5-6|.|TRBJ2-1
CASSFIPGTHSYNEQFF
>TRBD2|TRBV5-8|once|TRBJ2-1
CASSLVVSGDYNEQFF
>TRBD1|TRBV24-1|.|TRBJ2-1
CATSDGPGQGHHEQFF
>.|TRBV2|.|TRBJ2-3
CASSVASDTQYF
>.|TRBV7-9|.|TRBJ1-1
CASSPGARGLNTEAFF
>TRBD1|TRBV7-2|few|TRBJ1-1
CASSRAGTGNTEAFF